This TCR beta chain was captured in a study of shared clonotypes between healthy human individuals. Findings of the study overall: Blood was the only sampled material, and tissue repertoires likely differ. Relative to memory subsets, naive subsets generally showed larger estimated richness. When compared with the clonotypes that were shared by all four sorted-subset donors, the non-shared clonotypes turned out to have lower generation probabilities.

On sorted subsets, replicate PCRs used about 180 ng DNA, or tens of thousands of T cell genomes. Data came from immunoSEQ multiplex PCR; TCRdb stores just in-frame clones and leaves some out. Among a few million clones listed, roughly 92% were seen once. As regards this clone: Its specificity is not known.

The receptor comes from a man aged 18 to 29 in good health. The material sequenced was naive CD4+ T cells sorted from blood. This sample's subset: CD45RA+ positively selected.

CDR3 sequence: CASSQEVVGPDRANVLTF. CDR3 nucleotide sequence: TGCGCCAGCAGCCAAGAGGTTGTAGGGCCAGATAGGGCCAACGTCCTGACTTTC. This chain connects TRBV4-3 to TRBJ2-6; D uncertain. The CDR3 covers 18 residues. Deletions cut 0 bases from V and 5 bases from J, with 17 bases between. CDR1 is LGHNA and CDR2 is YSLEER in the germline V gene.